This entry concerns a single T cell receptor beta chain. The antigen is unknown. The data stem from a study of cytomegalovirus exposure and HLA in healthy donors. The PCR used 60 Vbeta and 13 Jbeta primers. Study processing details: Counted up in a later analysis, unique TCR beta chains came to some 75 million, with some 11 million shared. Libraries were prepared by immunoSEQ multiplex PCR; TCRdb keeps only in-frame clonotypes and omits some of them. From that table come the V and J calls and clone size; the DNA was used to work out D and trimming. The table includes roughly 170,000 clones, 80% detected once. This CDR3 region has 17 residues. The V end was cut by 0 bases, the J end by 0 bases, with 11 bases between. Germline V gene data show CDR1 as ENHRY and CDR2 as SYGVKD. Notes on the study in general: Later genetic work tied a missense DCLRE1C variant to beta-chain V and J trimming. Reportedly, fewer N-insertions than the approximately 610-donor mean appeared in an Asian-associated ancestry cluster in a later analysis.

The chain is built from TRBV10-3 and TRBJ1-4, with D possibly matching TRBD1 (5 bases). This TCR was recovered from a boy under 18 in good health and CMV-seronegative. The material sequenced was PBMCs. CDR3 in amino acids: CAISESQQVSTNEKLFF. As DNA, the CDR3 is TGTGCCATCAGTGAGTCGCAACAGGTTTCAACTAATGAAAAACTGTTTTTT.